Listed below are T cell receptor beta chains from one sample, sequenced in a study of blood T cell repertoires in COVID-19. Assay used: immunoSEQ multiplex PCR; TCRdb lists only in-frame clones, some missing. The sample gives around 60,000 clones, roughly 74% of which show up once; roughly 27% is in the top ten. Input material: peripheral blood. Receptor source: an elderly woman with acute or convalescent COVID-19. Both conserved end residues are part of each CDR3. Fields, in order: clone size, V gene, D gene, J gene, CDR3 protein, CDR3 DNA. D genes are given only for firm matches. The listing skips clone size in some rows; elsewhere it reads once, few, many or a size class.

clone_size: once; v_call: TRBV12-5; d_call: -; j_call: TRBJ1-5; cdr3_aa: CASGRDTGNQPQHF; cdr3_nt: TGTGCTAGTGGCAGGGACACCGGCAATCAGCCCCAGCATTTT
clone_size: -; v_call: TRBV7-2; d_call: -; j_call: TRBJ2-7; cdr3_aa: CASSLEAIAAYEQYF; cdr3_nt: TGTGCCAGCAGCTTAGAAGCTATAGCGGCCTACGAGCAGTACTTC
clone_size: -; v_call: TRBV11-3; d_call: TRBD1; j_call: TRBJ2-7; cdr3_aa: CASSLEQTGGTYEQYF; cdr3_nt: TGTGCCAGCAGCTTAGAGCAGACAGGGGGTACCTACGAGCAGTACTTC
clone_size: -; v_call: TRBV7-2; d_call: TRBD1; j_call: TRBJ1-5; cdr3_aa: CASSLAQGGGGPQHF; cdr3_nt: TGTGCCAGCAGCTTAGCGCAGGGGGGCGGCGGGCCCCAGCATTTT
clone_size: -; v_call: TRBV5-1; d_call: TRBD1; j_call: TRBJ2-7; cdr3_aa: CASSPTGQAYEQYF; cdr3_nt: TGCGCCAGCAGCCCGACCGGACAGGCCTACGAGCAGTACTTC
clone_size: -; v_call: TRBV6-5; d_call: -; j_call: TRBJ2-7; cdr3_aa: CASSSREGEQYF; cdr3_nt: TGTGCCAGCAGTTCCCGGGAAGGCGAGCAGTACTTC
clone_size: -; v_call: TRBV5-1; d_call: TRBD1; j_call: TRBJ1-1; cdr3_aa: CASSPGQGLDTEAFF; cdr3_nt: TGCGCCAGCAGCCCCGGACAGGGCTTGGACACTGAAGCTTTCTTT
clone_size: once; v_call: TRBV7-2; d_call: -; j_call: TRBJ2-5; cdr3_aa: CASSLGPTLRRQETQYF; cdr3_nt: TGTGCCAGCAGCTTAGGCCCCACCCTTAGGAGACAAGAGACCCAGTACTTC
clone_size: -; v_call: TRBV4-2; d_call: -; j_call: TRBJ1-2; cdr3_aa: CASSQVRGYGYTF; cdr3_nt: TGTGCCAGCAGCCAAGTAAGGGGCTATGGCTACACCTTC
clone_size: -; v_call: TRBV27; d_call: TRBD1; j_call: TRBJ2-5; cdr3_aa: CASSQDRGQETQYF; cdr3_nt: TGTGCCAGCAGTCAGGACAGGGGCCAAGAGACCCAGTACTTC
clone_size: -; v_call: TRBV7-2; d_call: TRBD1; j_call: TRBJ2-5; cdr3_aa: CASSLVFAGTGNQETQYF; cdr3_nt: TGTGCCAGCAGCTTAGTCTTTGCCGGGACAGGGAACCAAGAGACCCAGTACTTC
clone_size: -; v_call: TRBV6-6; d_call: -; j_call: TRBJ1-1; cdr3_aa: CASSYATGPEAFF; cdr3_nt: TGTGCCAGCAGTTACGCAACAGGGCCTGAAGCTTTCTTT
clone_size: -; v_call: TRBV24-1; d_call: -; j_call: TRBJ2-1; cdr3_aa: CATSDLTSYNEQFF; cdr3_nt: TGTGCCACCAGTGATCTGACATCATACAATGAGCAGTTCTTC
clone_size: once; v_call: TRBV27; d_call: TRBD2; j_call: TRBJ2-7; cdr3_aa: CASSPRLAGAGYGEQYF; cdr3_nt: TGTGCCAGCAGTCCCAGACTAGCGGGGGCTGGTTACGGCGAGCAGTACTTC
clone_size: once; v_call: TRBV4-3; d_call: TRBD2; j_call: TRBJ2-7; cdr3_aa: CASSLGLAGVEQYF; cdr3_nt: TGCGCCAGCAGCCTGGGACTAGCGGGAGTTGAGCAGTACTTC